This T cell receptor (beta chain) was recovered during a study of response to subunit inactivated influenza vaccine. TCRdb reprocessed the RT-PCR reads via MiXCR and lists one record per CDR3 protein. This table has about 650,000 distinct CDR3 sequences, about 15% appearing once. In germline, CDR1 is SQVTM, CDR2 ANQGSEA. V was shortened by 7 bases and J by 7 bases, with 11 bases between the two germline ends. This CDR3 is 11 amino acids long. This clonotype was seen a handful of times. Its antigen is as yet unknown. Overall study findings and caveats: A suggestion made by the authors is that each seasonal influenza vaccination recruits few new T cells.

Sequencing used PBMCs from blood, obtained 14 days before vaccination. The chain is built from TRBV29-1 and TRBJ2-1; tentatively, D is TRBD2 (6 bases). This TCR derives from a man aged 50 or older who received an inactivated influenza vaccine. CDR3 sequence reads: CSDFRGNEQFF. CDR3 nucleotides: TGCAGCGATTTTCGGGGGAATGAGCAGTTCTTC.